This T cell receptor beta chain was observed in a study of T-cell memory formation after mild COVID-19 (dated by TCRdb to the early 2020s). Study-wide context: Most TCR sequence clusters were specific to one of the two donors. In a couple of donors, T-cell clones that expanded and contracted after mild COVID-19 were tracked by sequencing TCRalpha and TCRbeta repertoires over time. The cohort was made up of two young adult volunteers, one female and one male, who were previously healthy. The research as a whole found: Contracting CD4+ clones were found mainly in CM and EM memory subsets, while CD8+ clones were enriched in EMRA. Some responding clones were detected in pre-infection memory, which suggested that pre-existing cross-reactive memory T cells had joined the SARS-CoV-2 response. From day 15 to 85, contracting clones showed balanced CD4/CD8 phenotypes, whereas a second wave of clones that expanded from day 15 to 37 leaned towards CD4+. Only two mild cases were covered by the study, and larger cohorts that include severe cases with pre-infection samples were considered necessary. SARS-CoV-2 specificity of the second-wave clones peaking on day 37 was not confirmed.

Sequencer: Illumina NovaSeq 6000. TCRalpha and TCRbeta cDNA libraries were constructed by 5'RACE with constant-segment primers, with sample barcodes and unique molecular identifiers being introduced. Trizol reagent was used to extract RNA from every sample. Library amplification was performed in two PCR steps, and a second sample barcode and Illumina TruSeq adapters were introduced in the second step. Sequencing of libraries was performed on an Illumina NovaSeq with 2 x 150 bp paired-end reads. Turning to the authors' computational methods: With migec v1.2.7, reads were demultiplexed and then collapsed into UMI-guided consensus sequences. Using mixcr v2.1.11, the UMI consensuses were aligned to TRA and TRB V and J templates and assembled into clonotypes. A clonotype was counted as expanded or contracted only when both edgeR and NoisET called the clonotype significant, with the noise models trained on biological replicates. For edgeR calls, the cutoffs were a false discovery rate-adjusted p below 0.01 and a log2 fold-change threshold of 1. As an exploratory analysis of dynamics, PCA with hierarchical clustering was applied to max-normalized trajectories of the 1000 most abundant clonotypes. Separately sequenced CD4+ and CD8+ repertoires were used to assign the CD4 or CD8 phenotype of responding clones. TCRdb trimmed the raw reads at Q25, called clones with MiXCR and kept productive beta chains. A single entry per CDR3 protein holds the most common genes and DNA from its merged rows. The authors' filters were not applied to this entry. The sample has about 320,000 distinct CDR3 sequences on record, about 13% of them singletons. The ten largest clones add up to around a fifth of the sample.

V loses 4 bases of germline sequence and J loses 7 bases, and the interval between the two ends is 13 bases. For CDR1 and CDR2, the germline V gene (reference sequence) lists LGHDT and YNNKEL. The CDR3, cysteine through phenylalanine, is 13 amino acids long. Only CDR3 DNA remains: 39 bases, in frame from the first base. Points on this clonotype: Its antigen is unknown. Per-nucleotide qualities are absent, and no much larger clonotype sits a single base away.

PBMCs were isolated by Ficoll-Paque density gradient centrifugation. Recombination connected TRBV3-1 to TRBJ1-1, with the D segment identity uncertain. The receptor was derived from a man aged 18 to 30 who had mild COVID-19 (a few samples of this study predate the infection). The sample titles of this study are shuffled in the database, so cell type and time point are left out; the donor was told from shared clones. Sequenced: PBMCs or a T cell subset sorted from them (not recorded which). The nucleotide sequence reads as follows: TGTGCCAGCAGCCGTGGAGCCGGGCTTGAAGCTTTCTTT. Its translation reads: CASSRGAGLEAFF.